The 21 T cell receptor beta chains in this list originate from one sample, sequenced in a study of blood T cell repertoires in COVID-19. Repertoires were generated with immunoSEQ multiplex PCR, while TCRdb's copy carries only in-frame clones and drops some. The top ten clones hold 2.9% of a sample with around 170,000 clones, approximately 80% of them seen once. The sample comprised peripheral blood. Every receptor here comes from a woman aged 55 to 70 with acute or convalescent COVID-19.

The V call is TRBV5-6, the J call TRBJ1-1; 9 bases align to TRBD1. With 2 bases clipped from V and 1 base from J, the junction kept 6 bases outside the gene matches. The CDR3 runs 16 residues. Per the germline V gene, CDR1 is SGHDT and CDR2 is YYEEEE. The CDR3 here is CASSFSGQGRNTEAFF. CDR3 nucleotide sequence: TGTGCCAGCAGCTTTTCGGGACAGGGAAGGAACACTGAAGCTTTCTTT.

The rearrangement links TRBV7-9 to TRBJ2-5; a weak D match, TRBD2 (6 bases). Trimming removed 3 bases from V and 2 bases from J, with 16 bases in between. Germline CDR1 reads SEHNR; CDR2 reads FQNEAQ (reference sequence). The CDR3 sequence is 16 residues long. CDR3 DNA sequence: TGTGCCAGCAGCTTCGACCTTAGCGGATATCAAGAGACCCAGTACTTC. Its protein product is CASSFDLSGYQETQYF. Using reference TRBV7-9 and TRBJ2-5 for the parts outside the CDR3, the full variable domain is DTGVSQNPRHKITKRGQNVTFRCDPISEHNRLYWYRQTLGQGPEFLTYFQNEAQLEKSRLLSDRFSAERPKGSFSTLEIQRTEQGDSAMYLCASSFDLSGYQETQYFGPGTRLLVL.

V usage is TRBV6-5 and J usage is TRBJ1-2, with 8 nucleotides matching TRBD1. Per the germline V gene, CDR1 is MNHEY and CDR2 is SVGAGI. The V gene end was trimmed by 8 bases and the J gene end by 4 bases; junction bases not matched to a gene: 9. The CDR3 extends over 14 amino acids. The CDR3 is CASQGTGGSYGYTF. The CDR3 nucleotides are TGTGCCAGCCAGGGAACAGGGGGATCCTATGGCTACACCTTC.

V and J are TRBV28 and TRBJ1-6, with 9 bases fitting TRBD1. V shed 4 bases, J shed 10 bases, and the junction held 8 bases outside the gene matches. CDR3 length equals 15 residues. Germline CDR1 MDHEN, CDR2 SYDVKM. The CDR3 coding sequence is TGTGCCAGCAGTTCCCCGGACAGGGGCAGATCACCCCTCCACTTT. This gives the protein CASSSPDRGRSPLHF.

The chain recombines TRBV4-1 with TRBJ2-5; weak D call: TRBD1 (6 bases). Germline V gene sequence: CDR1 MGHRA, CDR2 YSYEKL. CDR3 length: 19 amino acids. V shed 1 base and J shed 2 bases, with 23 bases lying between them. The CDR3 region has the DNA TGCGCCAGCAGCCAAGGAGCCTTGAGTACCAGAAGGGGGCAAGAGACCCAGTACTTC. It yields the protein CASSQGALSTRRGQETQYF.

This sequence joins TRBV9 and TRBJ2-4; D is possibly TRBD2 (6 bases). CDR1 is SGDLS and CDR2 is YYNGEE in the germline V gene. The V end lost 0 bases, the J end lost 9 bases, and 10 bases lay between the germline ends. The CDR3 consists of 13 residues. This CDR3 reads CASSVDGGSIQYF. Written as DNA, the CDR3 is TGTGCCAGCAGCGTAGACGGGGGAAGCATTCAGTACTTC.

The chain joins TRBV2 to TRBJ1-6, with a possible D match to TRBD1 (6 bases). V was trimmed by 6 bases and J by 6 bases, leaving 15 bases between them. The CDR3 is 15 residues long. CDR1 and CDR2 (germline): SNHLY, FYNNEI. CDR3 bases: TGTGCCAGCAGAATGGACAGCCTAGGTAATTCACCCCTCCACTTT. Translated, it gives CASRMDSLGNSPLHF.

The chain carries TRBV30 and TRBJ1-4; perhaps TRBD1 as D (6 bases). CDR3 length equals 15 residues. CDR1 GTSNPN and CDR2 SVGIG come from the germline V gene (reference sequence). Trimming stripped 2 bases from V and 2 bases from J, with 12 bases between. In DNA form, the CDR3 reads TGTGCCTGGAGTTTACAGGGAGCTACTAATGAAAAACTGTTTTTT. It is translated as CAWSLQGATNEKLFF.

The chain uses TRBV24-1 and TRBJ2-3; 8 bases align to TRBD2. With V trimmed by 5 bases and J by 4 bases, 7 bases remained unmatched. Looked up from germline, CDR1 is KGHDR and CDR2 is SFDVKD. The CDR3 is 15 residues long. In DNA form, the CDR3 reads TGTGCCACCAGTGGGTCGGGGGGGCCTGCAGATACGCAGTATTTT. This sequence encodes CATSGSGGPADTQYF.

This clone was seen more than once but under ten times. The chain uses TRBV20-1 and TRBJ1-6, with 7 bases identical to TRBD1. The V segment lost 3 bases and the J segment 0 bases; nucleotides outside the gene matches: 8. The germline CDR1 and CDR2 sequences are DFQATT and SNEGSKA (reference sequence). CDR3 length: 17 residues. The CDR3 coding sequence is TGCAGTGCTAGTAGACAGGGCCCGGGCTCCTATAATTCACCCCTCCACTTT. Protein: CSASRQGPGSYNSPLHF.

The J gene is TRBJ2-3, the V gene TRBV7-2; no clear D. The V gene lost 1 base and the J gene lost 0 bases, with 11 bases spanning the gap. Germline CDR1 SGHTA, CDR2 FQGNSA. There are 16 residues in the CDR3. CDR3 nucleotides: TGTGCCAGCAGCTTAGACAGAACCTCTAGCACAGATACGCAGTATTTT. It specifies CASSLDRTSSTDTQYF. Filled out from reference TRBV7-2 and TRBJ2-3, the complete variable domain reads GAGVSQSPSNKVTEKGKDVELRCDPISGHTALYWYRQSLGQGLEFLIYFQGNSAPDKSGLPSDRFSAERTGGSVSTLTIQRTQQEDSAVYLCASSLDRTSSTDTQYFGPGTRLTVL.

This clone was recorded many times. V usage is TRBV28 and J usage is TRBJ2-3; 7 nucleotides line up with TRBD1. Germline V gene lookup returns CDR1 MDHEN and CDR2 SYDVKM. The ends lost 8 bases at V and 0 bases at J; junction bases unmatched: 5. The CDR3 consists of 14 residues. The CDR3 sequence is CASQTGQSTDTQYF. The CDR3 DNA reads as TGTGCCAGCCAGACGGGACAGAGCACAGATACGCAGTATTTT. Supplemented by reference TRBV28 and TRBJ2-3, the full variable domain reads DVKVTQSSRYLVKRTGEKVFLECVQDMDHENMFWYRQDPGLGLRLIYFSYDVKMKEKGDIPEGYSVSREKKERFSLILESASTNQTSMYLCASQTGQSTDTQYFGPGTRLTVL.

V and J are TRBV25-1 and TRBJ1-4; 12 nucleotides align to TRBD1. This CDR3 region has 13 residues. Germline-derived CDR1 and CDR2 are MGHDK and SYGVNS. V trimming: 10 bases; J trimming: 8 bases; junction bases outside the gene matches: 5. The CDR3 DNA reads TGTGCCACTGGGACAGGGGGCTGGGAAAAACTGTTTTTT. Translated, it gives CATGTGGWEKLFF. Filled out from reference TRBV25-1 and TRBJ1-4, the complete variable domain reads EADIYQTPRYLVIGTGKKITLECSQTMGHDKMYWYQQDPGMELHLIHYSYGVNSTEKGDLSSESTVSRIRTEHFPLTLESARPSHTSQYLCATGTGGWEKLFFGSGTQLSVL.

V gene TRBV5-1 combines with J gene TRBJ2-7, with 7 bases that match TRBD1. The CDR3 has 15 amino acids. J gave up 6 bases and V 0 bases, and 9 bases lay outside the gene matches. CDR1 is SGHRS, CDR2 YFSETQ, per germline. The CDR3 DNA is TGCGCCAGCAGCTTGGCCCCGACAGGGCAAGGCGAGCAGTACTTC. It yields the protein CASSLAPTGQGEQYF.

This rearrangement joins TRBV19 to TRBJ1-5; D perhaps matches TRBD1 (5 bases). This CDR3 has 15 residues. The V end lost 7 bases, the J end lost 9 bases, and 22 bases lay between the germline ends. CDR1 and CDR2 (germline): LNHDA, SQIVND (reference sequence). Here the CDR3 reads CASNGVGGGDWPQHF. The DNA of the CDR3 is TGTGCCAGTAATGGGGTGGGGGGTGGAGATTGGCCCCAGCATTTT.

V usage is TRBV19 and J usage is TRBJ1-5; 9 bases line up with TRBD1. The junction had 8 bases not matched to a gene; V was cut back by 1 base and J by 7 bases. CDR1 and CDR2 (germline): LNHDA, SQIVND (reference sequence). The CDR3 has 16 residues. The CDR3 sequence is CASSIGGDRVGQPQHF. The CDR3 DNA reads TGTGCCAGTAGTATAGGGGGGGACAGGGTTGGGCAGCCCCAGCATTTT.

This chain uses TRBV12-3 or TRBV12-4 with TRBJ2-1; TRBD2 might be the D (6 bases). Trimming took 11 bases from V and 2 from J, leaving 13 bases between them. CDR3 length: 13 amino acids. The CDR3 loop reads CASRRAPYNEQFF. The CDR3 DNA sequence: TGTGCCTCTCGGAGGGCTCCCTACAATGAGCAGTTCTTC.

The chain links TRBV11-2 to TRBJ2-5, with 9 bases identical to TRBD1. The CDR3 is made up of 15 amino acids. Germline CDR1 is SGHAT and CDR2 is FQNNGV. With 5 bases clipped from V and 3 bases from J, the junction kept 7 bases outside the gene matches. The CDR3 protein is CASSVLTGGKETQYF. The CDR3 coding sequence is TGTGCCAGCAGCGTATTGACAGGGGGAAAAGAGACCCAGTACTTC.

This chain uses TRBV27 with TRBJ2-1; D unclear. Germline loops: CDR1 MNHEY, CDR2 SMNVEV (reference sequence). The CDR3 covers 15 residues. V was clipped by 2 bases and J by 4 bases, with 12 bases between them. The CDR3 sequence is CASSLQFGPYNEQFF. The CDR3 DNA reads as TGTGCCAGCAGTTTACAGTTTGGCCCGTACAATGAGCAGTTCTTC.

In this sample, this clone turned up a few times. DNA for the CDR3: TGCGCCAGCAGCCTAGCGGGGGGAAGCTCCTACGAGCAGTACTTC. It translates to CASSLAGGSSYEQYF. The gene calls are TRBV5-1 and TRBJ2-7; 11 bases are shared with TRBD2. Germline trimming cut 4 bases from V and 0 bases from J; bases unmatched to any gene: 3. The CDR3 covers 15 residues. Germline CDR1 is SGHRS and CDR2 is YFSETQ.

V is TRBV6-6 and J is TRBJ2-1; 10 bases align to TRBD2. V lost 4 bases to trimming and J lost 5 bases; unmatched junction nucleotides: 8. Germline CDR1 and CDR2: MNHNY and SVGAGI (reference sequence). The CDR3 is 16 amino acids. In nucleotides, the CDR3 is TGTGCCAGCAGTTTCCTTACTAGCGGGGAGAACAATGAGCAGTTCTTC. Its translation: CASSFLTSGENNEQFF.